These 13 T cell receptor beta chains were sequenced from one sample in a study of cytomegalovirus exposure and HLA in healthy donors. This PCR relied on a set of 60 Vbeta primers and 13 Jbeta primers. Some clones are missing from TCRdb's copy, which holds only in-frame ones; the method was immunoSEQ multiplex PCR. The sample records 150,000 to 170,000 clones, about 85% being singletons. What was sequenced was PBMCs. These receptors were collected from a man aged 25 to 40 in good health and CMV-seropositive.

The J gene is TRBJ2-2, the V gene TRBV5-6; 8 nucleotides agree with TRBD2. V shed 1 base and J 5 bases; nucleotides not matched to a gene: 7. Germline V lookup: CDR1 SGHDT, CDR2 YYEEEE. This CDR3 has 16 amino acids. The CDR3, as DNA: TGTGCCAGCAGCTTGATAAGCGGGAGTCCGACCGGGGAGCTGTTTTTT. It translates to CASSLISGSPTGELFF.

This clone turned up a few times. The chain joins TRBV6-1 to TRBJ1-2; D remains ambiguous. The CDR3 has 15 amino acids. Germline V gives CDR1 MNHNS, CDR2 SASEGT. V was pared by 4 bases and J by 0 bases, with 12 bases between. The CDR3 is CASSATSVSNYGYTF. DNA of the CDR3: TGTGCCAGCAGTGCAACATCTGTCTCTAACTATGGCTACACCTTC.

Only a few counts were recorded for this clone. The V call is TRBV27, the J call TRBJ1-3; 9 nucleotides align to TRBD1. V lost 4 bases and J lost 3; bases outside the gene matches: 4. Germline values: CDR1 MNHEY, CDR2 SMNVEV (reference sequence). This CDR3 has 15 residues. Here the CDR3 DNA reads TGTGCCAGCAGTTCACAGGGGGCATTTGGAAACACCATATATTTT. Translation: CASSSQGAFGNTIYF.

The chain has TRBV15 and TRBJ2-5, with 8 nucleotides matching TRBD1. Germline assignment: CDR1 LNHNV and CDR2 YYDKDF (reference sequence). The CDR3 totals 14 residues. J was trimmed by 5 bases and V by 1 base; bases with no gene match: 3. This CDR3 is CATSRAGGRETQYF. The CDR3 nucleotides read TGTGCCACCAGCAGAGCAGGGGGCAGGGAGACCCAGTACTTC.

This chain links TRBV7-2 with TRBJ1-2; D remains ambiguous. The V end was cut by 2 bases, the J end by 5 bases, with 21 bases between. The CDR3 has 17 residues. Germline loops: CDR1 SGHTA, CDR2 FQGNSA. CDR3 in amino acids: CASSLSSTRGGGYGYTF. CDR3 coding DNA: TGTGCCAGCAGCTTATCCTCTACGCGGGGAGGTGGTTATGGCTACACCTTC. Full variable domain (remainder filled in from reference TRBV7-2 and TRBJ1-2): GAGVSQSPSNKVTEKGKDVELRCDPISGHTALYWYRQSLGQGLEFLIYFQGNSAPDKSGLPSDRFSAERTGGSVSTLTIQRTQQEDSAVYLCASSLSSTRGGGYGYTFGSGTRLTVV.

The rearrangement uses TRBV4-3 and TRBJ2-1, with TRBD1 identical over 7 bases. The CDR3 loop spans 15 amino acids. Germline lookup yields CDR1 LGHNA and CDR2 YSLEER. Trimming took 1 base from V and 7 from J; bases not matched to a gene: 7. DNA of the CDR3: TGCGCCAGCAGCCAAGTTCACGAACAGGGGAATGAGCAGTTCTTC. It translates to CASSQVHEQGNEQFF.

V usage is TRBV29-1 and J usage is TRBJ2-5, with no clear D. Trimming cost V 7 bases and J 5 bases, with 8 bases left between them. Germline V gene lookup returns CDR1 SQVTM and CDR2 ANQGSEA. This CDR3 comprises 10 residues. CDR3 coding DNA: TGCAGCGCGGAAGCGGAGACCCAGTACTTC. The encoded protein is CSAEAETQYF.

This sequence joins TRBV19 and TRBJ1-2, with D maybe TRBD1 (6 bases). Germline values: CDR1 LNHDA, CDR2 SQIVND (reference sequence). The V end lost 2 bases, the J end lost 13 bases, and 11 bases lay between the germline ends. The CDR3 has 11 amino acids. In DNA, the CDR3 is TGTGCCAGTAGTATACAGGGGCGGCGCACCTTC. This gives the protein CASSIQGRRTF.

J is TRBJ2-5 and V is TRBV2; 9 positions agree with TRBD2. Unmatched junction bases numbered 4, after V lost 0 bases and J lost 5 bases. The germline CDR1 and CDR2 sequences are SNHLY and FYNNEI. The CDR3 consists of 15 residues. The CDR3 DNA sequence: TGTGCCAGCAGTGAAGCGCGGGGGGGAGGGGAGACCCAGTACTTC. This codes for CASSEARGGGETQYF.

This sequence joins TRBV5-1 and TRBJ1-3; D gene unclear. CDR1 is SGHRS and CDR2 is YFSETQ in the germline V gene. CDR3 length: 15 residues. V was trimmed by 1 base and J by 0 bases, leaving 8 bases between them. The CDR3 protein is CASSLSGISGNTIYF. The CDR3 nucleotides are TGCGCCAGCAGCTTGAGCGGAATCTCTGGAAACACCATATATTTT. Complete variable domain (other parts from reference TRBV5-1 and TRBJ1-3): KAGVTQTPRYLIKTRGQQVTLSCSPISGHRSVSWYQQTPGQGLQFLFEYFSETQRNKGNFPGRFSGRQFSNSRSEMNVSTLELGDSALYLCASSLSGISGNTIYFGEGSWLTVV.

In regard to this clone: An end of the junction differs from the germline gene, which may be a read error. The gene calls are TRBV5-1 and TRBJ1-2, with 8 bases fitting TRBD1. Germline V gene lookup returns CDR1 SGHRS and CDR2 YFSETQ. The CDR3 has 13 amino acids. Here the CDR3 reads CASSLGQVNGYTF. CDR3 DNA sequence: TGCGCCAGCAGTTTGGGACAGGTGAATGGCTACACCTTC.

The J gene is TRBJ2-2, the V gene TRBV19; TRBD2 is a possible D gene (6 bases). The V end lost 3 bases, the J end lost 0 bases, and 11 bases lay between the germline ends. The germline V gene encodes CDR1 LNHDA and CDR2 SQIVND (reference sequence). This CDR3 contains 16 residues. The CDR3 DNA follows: TGTGCCAGTAGTATTAATCCGGGGGCGAACACCGGGGAGCTGTTTTTT. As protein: CASSINPGANTGELFF.

The CDR3 sequence is CASSSSVSSYYGYTF. CDR3 coding DNA: TGTGCCAGCAGTTCGTCGGTATCTTCTTACTATGGCTACACCTTC. V and J are TRBV28 and TRBJ1-2, with unresolved D. The ends were cut back, 4 bases at V and 3 bases at J, with 15 bases in the middle. The germline V gene encodes CDR1 MDHEN and CDR2 SYDVKM. This CDR3 has 15 amino acids.